The subject of this entry is one TCR beta chain. Its antigen is unknown. This entry is derived from a study of cytomegalovirus exposure and HLA in healthy donors. Study results and caveats: The study labeled 164 TCR beta chains cytomegalovirus-associated.

Trimming took 3 bases from V and 1 from J, leaving 7 bases between them. The CDR3 loop spans 13 amino acids. Germline V CDR1 and CDR2: MNHEY, SMNVEV (reference sequence). The primer mix had 60 Vbeta and 13 Jbeta primers. Sequenced by immunoSEQ multiplex PCR; TCRdb stores in-frame clones only, minus some. The table shows about 170,000 clones, with 75% to 90% occurring only once. The sequenced material came from PBMCs. V is TRBV27 and J is TRBJ2-7; tentative D call: TRBD1 (6 bases). This receptor was obtained from a boy between 2 and 10 years old in good health and CMV-seronegative. CDR3 nucleotides: TGTGCCAGCAGTTTGGACAGTTCCTACGAGCAGTACTTC. As protein: CASSLDSSYEQYF.